A selection of T cell receptor beta chains follows, all from one sample in a study of shared clonotypes between healthy human individuals. Here immunoSEQ multiplex PCR was the method, and the copy in TCRdb shows in-frame clones only, minus some. The table records over a million clones, around 76% of them present only once. Specimen: memory CD4+ T cells sorted from blood. The receptors were sampled from a man between 18 and 29 years old in good health. CDR3s include the opening cysteine and the closing phenylalanine or tryptophan. The order of the fields is V gene, J gene, D gene, clone size, CDR3 protein, CDR3 DNA. A D gene is named only where the DNA matches it firmly. Clone size appears in some rows only: once, few, many, or a class for an expanded clone.

V gene: TRBV5-1
J gene: TRBJ2-1
D gene: TRBD2
clone size: .
CDR3 protein: CASSITGTSGIQEQFF
CDR3 DNA: TGCGCCAGCAGCATAACCGGGACTAGCGGTATCCAGGAGCAGTTCTTC

V gene: TRBV10-1
J gene: TRBJ2-7
D gene: .
clone size: .
CDR3 protein: CASGYSPYEQYF
CDR3 DNA: TGCGCCAGCGGGTACAGTCCCTACGAGCAGTACTTC

V gene: TRBV7-6
J gene: TRBJ2-7
D gene: .
clone size: .
CDR3 protein: CASSRGPADEQYF
CDR3 DNA: TGTGCCAGCAGCCGGGGACCTGCGGACGAGCAGTACTTC

V gene: TRBV6-6
J gene: TRBJ2-7
D gene: .
clone size: .
CDR3 protein: CASSTPEGSPNEQYF
CDR3 DNA: TGTGCCAGCAGTACCCCGGAGGGGTCGCCCAACGAGCAGTACTTC

V gene: TRBV5-1
J gene: TRBJ2-1
D gene: TRBD1
clone size: .
CDR3 protein: CASSLSDRPYNEQFF
CDR3 DNA: TGCGCCAGCAGCCTATCGGACAGGCCCTACAATGAGCAGTTCTTC

V gene: TRBV11-3
J gene: TRBJ2-5
D gene: .
clone size: .
CDR3 protein: CASSRSAQETQYF
CDR3 DNA: TGTGCCAGCAGCCGGTCGGCCCAAGAGACCCAGTACTTC

V gene: TRBV6-1
J gene: TRBJ2-7
D gene: .
clone size: .
CDR3 protein: CASSEPSLGGNYEQYF
CDR3 DNA: TGTGCCAGCAGTGAGCCTTCCTTGGGGGGCAACTACGAGCAGTACTTC

V gene: TRBV30
J gene: TRBJ2-7
D gene: .
clone size: .
CDR3 protein: CAWSARAEQYF
CDR3 DNA: TGTGCCTGGAGCGCACGCGCAGAGCAGTACTTC

V gene: TRBV5-1
J gene: TRBJ1-3
D gene: TRBD1
clone size: .
CDR3 protein: CASSTGTGASSGNTIYF
CDR3 DNA: TGCGCCAGCAGCACCGGGACAGGGGCGAGCTCTGGAAACACCATATATTTT

V gene: TRBV7-6
J gene: TRBJ2-7
D gene: TRBD2
clone size: once
CDR3 protein: CASSLAGNLEEQYF
CDR3 DNA: TGTGCCAGCAGCCTAGCGGGGAACCTGGAGGAGCAGTACTTC

V gene: TRBV7-6
J gene: TRBJ2-3
D gene: .
clone size: .
CDR3 protein: CASSPLEFKQYF
CDR3 DNA: TGTGCCAGCAGCCCCCTTGAGTTCAAGCAGTATTTT

V gene: TRBV7-2
J gene: TRBJ2-1
D gene: TRBD2
clone size: .
CDR3 protein: CASSSIAGVNEQFF
CDR3 DNA: TGTGCCAGCAGCTCAATAGCGGGAGTGAATGAGCAGTTCTTC

V gene: TRBV7-2
J gene: TRBJ2-7
D gene: TRBD2
clone size: .
CDR3 protein: CASSLVGGSSSYEQYF
CDR3 DNA: TGTGCCAGCAGCTTAGTGGGAGGGTCCAGCTCCTACGAGCAGTACTTC

V gene: TRBV9
J gene: TRBJ2-2
D gene: .
clone size: .
CDR3 protein: CASSATSFSSGELFF
CDR3 DNA: TGTGCCAGCAGCGCGACTAGTTTCTCAAGCGGGGAGCTGTTTTTT

V gene: TRBV19
J gene: TRBJ2-5
D gene: .
clone size: .
CDR3 protein: CASRVPRGHF
CDR3 DNA: TGTGCCAGTAGGGTCCCACGGGGGCACTTC

V gene: TRBV27
J gene: TRBJ1-2
D gene: .
clone size: few
CDR3 protein: CASSLTPEAGGYTF
CDR3 DNA: TGTGCCAGCAGTTTAACCCCAGAGGCAGGTGGCTACACCTTC

V gene: TRBV6-5
J gene: TRBJ1-3
D gene: TRBD1
clone size: many
CDR3 protein: CASTSGGTIYF
CDR3 DNA: TGTGCCAGCACGTCAGGGGGCACCATATATTTT

V gene: TRBV9
J gene: TRBJ2-7
D gene: .
clone size: .
CDR3 protein: CASSVLGTGEQYF
CDR3 DNA: TGTGCCAGCAGCGTACTCGGGACCGGAGAGCAGTACTTC

V gene: TRBV4-3
J gene: TRBJ2-3
D gene: .
clone size: .
CDR3 protein: CASSRDLGGATSTDTQYF
CDR3 DNA: TGCGCCAGCAGCCGGGACCTGGGGGGCGCAACTAGCACAGATACGCAGTATTTT

V gene: TRBV7-9
J gene: TRBJ2-3
D gene: .
clone size: .
CDR3 protein: CASSLAASDTQYF
CDR3 DNA: TGTGCCAGCAGCTTGGCGGCGTCGGATACGCAGTATTTT

V gene: TRBV19
J gene: TRBJ1-2
D gene: .
clone size: .
CDR3 protein: CASRGVAARFEYGYTF
CDR3 DNA: TGTGCCAGTAGGGGCGTGGCCGCCCGGTTTGAGTATGGCTACACCTTC

V gene: TRBV10-2
J gene: TRBJ2-1
D gene: TRBD2
clone size: .
CDR3 protein: CATTPSGSINEQFF
CDR3 DNA: TGCGCCACCACACCTAGCGGGAGTATAAATGAGCAGTTCTTC

V gene: TRBV19
J gene: TRBJ1-5
D gene: .
clone size: .
CDR3 protein: CASSVRRDTYSNQPQHF
CDR3 DNA: TGTGCCAGTAGCGTCCGCCGGGACACCTATAGCAATCAGCCCCAGCATTTT

V gene: TRBV6-6
J gene: TRBJ2-5
D gene: .
clone size: .
CDR3 protein: CASSYGEGAWETQYF
CDR3 DNA: TGTGCCAGCAGTTACGGGGAAGGGGCGTGGGAGACCCAGTACTTC

V gene: TRBV30
J gene: TRBJ2-3
D gene: .
clone size: .
CDR3 protein: CAWSRDTGTDTQYF
CDR3 DNA: TGTGCCTGGAGCCGGGACACTGGCACAGATACGCAGTATTTT

V gene: TRBV10-3
J gene: TRBJ2-3
D gene: .
clone size: .
CDR3 protein: CAISRGLGTSGDTQYF
CDR3 DNA: TGTGCCATCAGTAGGGGGTTAGGGACTTCCGGAGATACGCAGTATTTT

V gene: TRBV9
J gene: TRBJ2-1
D gene: TRBD2
clone size: .
CDR3 protein: CASSRSGTMTMDEQFF
CDR3 DNA: TGTGCCAGCAGCCGAAGCGGGACGATGACAATGGATGAGCAGTTCTTC

V gene: TRBV19
J gene: TRBJ1-5
D gene: .
clone size: .
CDR3 protein: CASRPGGYSNQPQHF
CDR3 DNA: TGTGCCAGTAGGCCCGGTGGTTATAGCAATCAGCCCCAGCATTTT

V gene: TRBV28
J gene: TRBJ1-2
D gene: TRBD1
clone size: .
CDR3 protein: CASRPPGQGAFGF
CDR3 DNA: TGTGCCAGCAGGCCGCCGGGACAGGGGGCGTTCGGCTTC

V gene: TRBV7-2
J gene: TRBJ2-2
D gene: TRBD1
clone size: .
CDR3 protein: CASSSGRGQGPDTGELFF
CDR3 DNA: TGTGCCAGCAGCTCTGGGAGGGGACAGGGCCCCGACACCGGGGAGCTGTTTTTT

V gene: TRBV5-8
J gene: TRBJ2-1
D gene: .
clone size: .
CDR3 protein: CASSLGSRTLQREQFF
CDR3 DNA: TGTGCCAGCAGCTTGGGCAGTCGTACGCTACAGCGGGAGCAGTTCTTC

V gene: TRBV5-1
J gene: TRBJ1-2
D gene: .
clone size: .
CDR3 protein: CASSLALGAGGYTF
CDR3 DNA: TGCGCCAGCAGCTTGGCCTTAGGGGCGGGTGGCTACACCTTC

V gene: TRBV19
J gene: TRBJ1-6
D gene: TRBD1
clone size: few
CDR3 protein: CASSTSGTGKNSPLHF
CDR3 DNA: TGTGCCAGTAGTACCTCAGGGACAGGGAAGAATTCACCCCTCCACTTT

V gene: TRBV6-1
J gene: TRBJ1-2
D gene: .
clone size: .
CDR3 protein: CASRKGPGTYGYTF
CDR3 DNA: TGTGCCAGCAGAAAAGGTCCAGGGACCTATGGCTACACCTTC

V gene: TRBV5-6
J gene: TRBJ1-6
D gene: .
clone size: .
CDR3 protein: CASGGYNSPLHF
CDR3 DNA: TGTGCCAGCGGGGGCTATAATTCACCCCTCCACTTT

V gene: TRBV10-2
J gene: TRBJ2-5
D gene: .
clone size: .
CDR3 protein: CASRGPPQETQYF
CDR3 DNA: TGCGCCAGCAGGGGACCACCCCAAGAGACCCAGTACTTC

V gene: TRBV6-6
J gene: TRBJ1-1
D gene: .
clone size: once
CDR3 protein: CASTPIRGVNTEAFF
CDR3 DNA: TGTGCCAGCACTCCAATTAGGGGGGTGAACACTGAAGCTTTCTTT

V gene: TRBV29-1
J gene: TRBJ1-6
D gene: TRBD1
clone size: .
CDR3 protein: CSEHRGRDSPLHF
CDR3 DNA: TGCAGCGAACACAGGGGAAGGGATTCACCCCTCCACTTT

V gene: TRBV9
J gene: TRBJ2-5
D gene: .
clone size: .
CDR3 protein: CASSERVGVVETQYF
CDR3 DNA: TGTGCCAGCAGCGAGCGGGTAGGGGTTGTGGAGACCCAGTACTTC

V gene: TRBV9
J gene: TRBJ2-2
D gene: .
clone size: .
CDR3 protein: CASSVGRQGGNTGELFF
CDR3 DNA: TGTGCCAGCAGCGTAGGGCGGCAGGGCGGGAACACCGGGGAGCTGTTTTTT

V gene: TRBV2
J gene: TRBJ2-3
D gene: .
clone size: .
CDR3 protein: CASSVGSGVTDTQYF
CDR3 DNA: TGTGCCAGCAGTGTAGGGAGCGGAGTCACAGATACGCAGTATTTT

V gene: TRBV19
J gene: TRBJ2-1
D gene: TRBD1
clone size: once
CDR3 protein: CASRQDRGNEQFF
CDR3 DNA: TGTGCCAGTAGACAAGACAGGGGCAATGAGCAGTTCTTC